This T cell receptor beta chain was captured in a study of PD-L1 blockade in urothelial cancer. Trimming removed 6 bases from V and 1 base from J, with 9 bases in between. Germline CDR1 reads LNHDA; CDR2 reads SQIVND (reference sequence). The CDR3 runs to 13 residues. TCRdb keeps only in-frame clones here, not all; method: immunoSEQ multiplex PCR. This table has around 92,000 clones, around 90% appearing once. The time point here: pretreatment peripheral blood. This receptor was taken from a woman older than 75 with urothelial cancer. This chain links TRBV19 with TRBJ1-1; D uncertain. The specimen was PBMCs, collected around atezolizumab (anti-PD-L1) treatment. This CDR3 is CASSHRGNTEAFF. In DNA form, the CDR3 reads TGTGCCAGTAGCCACCGGGGGAACACTGAAGCTTTCTTT.